These 18 T cell receptor beta chains came from one sample sequenced in a study of OX40 agonist ivuxolimab in advanced cancers. Using immunoSEQ multiplex PCR, the repertoire was profiled, and TCRdb retains in-frame clones only, with some absent. The table shows around 51,000 clones, with more than 65% occurring only once. Sequenced here: CD4+ or CD8+ T cells sorted from blood, sampled in a trial of the OX40 agonist ivuxolimab. Receptors were obtained from an adult with an advanced solid tumor such as melanoma, head and neck, liver or kidney cancer.

The J gene is TRBJ1-1, the V gene TRBV5-1; 9 bases are a match to TRBD1. The germline CDR1 and CDR2 sequences are SGHRS and YFSETQ. The CDR3 is 15 amino acids. The ends lost 2 bases at V and 3 bases at J; junction bases unmatched: 5. CDR3 residues: CASSFGGDRDTEAFF. In nucleotides, the CDR3 is TGCGCCAGCAGCTTCGGAGGGGACAGGGACACTGAAGCTTTCTTT.

The gene calls are TRBV5-1 and TRBJ1-3; D remains ambiguous. The CDR3 is 19 residues long. Germline V gives CDR1 SGHRS, CDR2 YFSETQ. Between the trimmed V and J ends, which lost 4 bases and 1 base, there was a span of 24 bases. This chain's CDR3 is CASSPGLIAPPPSGNTIYF. The DNA of the CDR3 is TGCGCCAGCAGCCCAGGACTGATAGCTCCCCCTCCATCTGGAAACACCATATATTTT.

In this sample, this clone turned up a few times. The chain couples TRBV10-3 to TRBJ1-6; 9 nucleotides agree with TRBD1. Germline values: CDR1 ENHRY, CDR2 SYGVKD. Trimming took 5 bases from V and 9 from J; bases not matched to a gene: 5. The CDR3 has 14 amino acids. This CDR3 reads CAISWDREGSPLHF. CDR3 sequence (DNA): TGTGCCATCAGTTGGGACAGGGAGGGTTCACCCCTCCACTTT.

Only a few counts were recorded for this clone. The chain joins TRBV5-1 to TRBJ2-7; 8 positions match TRBD1. The CDR3 extends over 14 amino acids. The V gene end was trimmed by 4 bases and the J gene end by 6 bases; junction bases not matched to a gene: 9. Germline V gene lookup returns CDR1 SGHRS and CDR2 YFSETQ. The CDR3 bases are TGCGCCAGCAGCGGAACAGGGGGATCGATCGAGCAGTACTTC. It codes for CASSGTGGSIEQYF.

The chain uses TRBV5-5 and TRBJ2-1, with D possibly matching TRBD1 (6 bases). The germline V gene encodes CDR1 SGHKS and CDR2 YYEKEE (reference sequence). Trimming cost V 2 bases and J 3 bases, with 12 bases left between them. This CDR3 comprises 15 residues. The CDR3 spells CASSFGQGNYNEQFF. In DNA form, the CDR3 reads TGTGCCAGCAGCTTCGGGCAGGGGAACTACAATGAGCAGTTCTTC.

This chain joins TRBV6-5 and TRBJ2-7; weak D call: TRBD1 (5 bases). This CDR3 is 13 amino acids long. V dropped 8 bases and J dropped 2 bases, with 13 bases sitting between them. Germline values: CDR1 MNHEY, CDR2 SVGAGI. The CDR3 nucleotides are TGTGCCAGCCAAAGGGGTCTTGCCTACGAGCAGTACTTC. It specifies CASQRGLAYEQYF.

The chain combines TRBV18 with TRBJ2-7; D tentatively reads TRBD1 or TRBD2 (5 bases each). The CDR3 totals 14 residues. Looked up from germline, CDR1 is KGHSH and CDR2 is LQKENI. V shed 1 base and J shed 7 bases, with 14 bases lying between them. The CDR3: CASSPLGVTGEQYF. The CDR3 DNA is TGTGCCAGCTCACCACTAGGGGTTACGGGGGAGCAGTACTTC.

The chain joins TRBV7-2 to TRBJ2-7; tentatively, D is TRBD1 or TRBD2 (6 bases each). Germline V lookup: CDR1 SGHTA, CDR2 FQGNSA. Trimming stripped 1 base from V and 0 bases from J, with 10 bases between. The CDR3 runs to 15 residues. The chain's CDR3 is CASSLGGALSYEQYF. Here the CDR3 DNA reads TGTGCCAGCAGCTTAGGGGGGGCCCTCTCCTACGAGCAGTACTTC.

The chain has TRBV5-1 and TRBJ1-1; perhaps TRBD1 as D (5 bases). The CDR3 is made up of 15 amino acids. V lost 3 bases and J lost 4, with 16 bases in between. From germline, CDR1 is SGHRS and CDR2 YFSETQ. Here the CDR3 DNA reads TGCGCCAGCAGCTCCACCGGGACCGAGGGCACTGAAGCTTTCTTT. It codes for CASSSTGTEGTEAFF.

The chain uses TRBV7-6 and TRBJ2-5, with TRBD2 matching 7 bases. The CDR3 contains 13 residues. The germline CDR1 and CDR2 sequences are SGHVS and FNYEAQ. V lost 6 bases, J lost 2 bases, and 3 bases stayed unmatched. Here the CDR3 reads CASRHGGQETQYF. The CDR3 DNA reads as TGTGCCAGCAGGCACGGGGGGCAAGAGACCCAGTACTTC.

The chain is built from TRBV4-2 and TRBJ2-3, with TRBD2 matching 11 bases. The V and J ends lost 0 bases and 1 base, in that order; junction bases with no gene match: 9. The germline gives CDR1 LGHNA, CDR2 YNFKEQ. The CDR3 has 19 amino acids. This CDR3 reads CASSQDPLAGGLRTDTQYF. CDR3 nucleotide sequence: TGTGCCAGCAGCCAAGATCCCCTAGCGGGGGGACTTCGCACAGATACGCAGTATTTT.

The CDR3 DNA reads TGTGCCAGTAGTCTGCCGGGGGGTGGCTACACCTTC. Its translation: CASSLPGGGYTF. The V and J genes are TRBV19 and TRBJ1-2; D may be TRBD1 (5 bases). Deletions cut 5 bases from V and 7 bases from J, with 11 bases between. CDR3 length: 12 residues. CDR1 is LNHDA, CDR2 SQIVND, per germline (reference sequence).

The genes are TRBV5-4 and TRBJ1-6; TRBD1 matches 7 bases. J lost 5 bases, V lost 1 base, and 3 bases had no gene match. CDR1 and CDR2 (germline): SGHNT, YYREEE (reference sequence). The CDR3 loop spans 15 amino acids. The CDR3 reads CASSLQGQNNSPLHF. The CDR3 region has the DNA TGTGCCAGCAGCTTGCAGGGACAGAATAATTCACCCCTCCACTTT.

The chain joins TRBV6-5 to TRBJ1-3; TRBD1 might be the D (6 bases). Germline V gives CDR1 MNHEY, CDR2 SVGAGI. This CDR3 region has 14 residues. Deletions cut 2 bases from V and 8 bases from J, with 13 bases between. The CDR3 region has the DNA TGTGCCAGCAGTTACCGCTTTAAGGGGGACACCATATATTTT. Encoded protein: CASSYRFKGDTIYF.

This chain links TRBV12-5 with TRBJ2-3; either TRBD1 or TRBD2 may fit D (7 bases each). This CDR3 has 17 amino acids. From germline, CDR1 is LGHNT and CDR2 FRNRAP. Trimming took off 2 bases at V and 3 bases at J, with 18 bases between the two ends. CDR3 sequence reads: CASGLRPQGRGTDTQYF. The CDR3 DNA is TGTGCTAGTGGTTTGCGCCCACAGGGGCGGGGGACAGATACGCAGTATTTT.

This chain uses TRBV11-2 with TRBJ1-1; no clear D. This CDR3 has 13 residues. V lost 2 bases and J 1 base, leaving 5 bases between the germline ends. From germline, CDR1 is SGHAT and CDR2 FQNNGV. CDR3 sequence reads: CASSLRRNTEAFF. The CDR3 region has the DNA TGTGCCAGCAGCTTACGCCGGAACACTGAAGCTTTCTTT.

For the CDR3, the DNA is TGTGCCAGCAGCTCTCTAGCGGGGGTCCCGGGGGGCACAGATACGCAGTATTTT. Translation gives CASSSLAGVPGGTDTQYF. The V gene is TRBV7-9, the J gene TRBJ2-3, with 10 bases fitting TRBD2. CDR1 is SEHNR and CDR2 is FQNEAQ in the germline V gene (reference sequence). This CDR3 has 18 amino acids. V was pared by 4 bases and J by 1 base, with 11 bases of the junction left unmatched.

The CDR3 reads CSVDSYGYTF. CDR3 coding DNA: TGCAGCGTGGACAGCTATGGCTACACCTTC. This chain connects TRBV29-1 to TRBJ1-2; D is perhaps TRBD1 (6 bases). Germline CDR1 is SQVTM and CDR2 is ANQGSEA. CDR3 length: 10 residues. The V and J ends lost 6 bases and 4 bases respectively, with 6 bases between them.